A selection of T cell receptor beta chains follows, all from one sample in a study of T cell responses to AZD1222 COVID-19 vaccine. This table comes from immunoSEQ multiplex PCR, and its TCRdb copy is limited to in-frame clones, with some not included. The sample lists some 150,000 clones, roughly 92% occurring once. Sample: peripheral blood, taken on day 0 of AZD1222 vaccination. These receptor sequences come from an adult in good health. CDR3s include the opening cysteine and the closing phenylalanine or tryptophan. A D gene is named only where the DNA matches it firmly. Size is stated for part of the rows, as once, few or many counts, or as a class when the clone is expanded.

cdr3_aa cdr3_nt clone_size j_call d_call v_call
CASNGGGRQPQHF TGTGCCAGCAACGGGGGAGGGCGGCAGCCCCAGCATTTT NA TRBJ1-5 NA TRBV2
CSVEDRDSAICCSYNSPLHF TGCAGCGTTGAAGATCGGGACAGCGCCATATGTTGCTCCTATAATTCACCCCTCCACTTT NA TRBJ1-6 TRBD1 TRBV29-1
CASSNVGYTEAFF TGCGCCAGCAGCAATGTGGGATACACTGAAGCTTTCTTT few TRBJ1-1 NA TRBV5-1
CASGLGRFYGYTF TGTGCCAGCGGGCTGGGGCGGTTCTATGGCTACACCTTC NA TRBJ1-2 NA TRBV2
CASKIGQVGTEAFF TGTGCCAGCAAAATAGGCCAGGTGGGCACTGAAGCTTTCTTT NA TRBJ1-1 NA TRBV7-9
CASSVESGVNYGYTF TGTGCCAGCAGCGTAGAATCGGGGGTTAACTATGGCTACACCTTC NA TRBJ1-2 NA TRBV9
CASSYSRGYDSPLHF TGTGCCAGCAGTTACTCGAGAGGGTATGATTCACCCCTCCACTTT NA TRBJ1-6 NA TRBV6-5
CASSQLGQGNTEAFF TGTGCCAGCAGCCAACTGGGACAGGGGAACACTGAAGCTTTCTTT NA TRBJ1-1 TRBD1 TRBV3-1/TRBV3-2
CASSLSVGELFF TGTGCCAGCAGCCTGTCTGTAGGGGAGCTGTTTTTT once TRBJ2-2 NA TRBV9
CASQANILQGATEAFF TGTGCCAGTCAGGCTAATATTCTACAGGGGGCCACTGAAGCTTTCTTT NA TRBJ1-1 TRBD1 TRBV2
CASSLDRGGRNEQFF TGCGCCAGCAGCCTCGACAGGGGGGGAAGAAATGAGCAGTTCTTC NA TRBJ2-1 TRBD1 TRBV5-1
CASSQARASGRAWNEQFF TGCGCCAGCAGCCAAGCTAGGGCTAGCGGGAGGGCATGGAATGAGCAGTTCTTC NA TRBJ2-1 TRBD2 TRBV4-1
CSASGQGFYGYTF TGCAGTGCTAGTGGACAGGGCTTTTATGGCTACACCTTC NA TRBJ1-2 TRBD1 TRBV20-1
CASSLAFRVEEKLFF TGCGCCAGCAGCTTGGCCTTTAGGGTTGAGGAAAAACTGTTTTTT NA TRBJ1-4 NA TRBV5-1
CASSSGGLALMETQYF TGTGCCAGCAGCTCAGGGGGACTAGCCCTTATGGAGACCCAGTACTTC NA TRBJ2-5 TRBD2 TRBV7-2
CANRGSGYGYTF TGTGCCAACAGGGGGAGCGGCTATGGCTACACCTTC NA TRBJ1-2 TRBD1 TRBV10-3
CAIGGRDTEAFF TGTGCCATCGGGGGCAGGGACACTGAAGCTTTCTTT NA TRBJ1-1 NA TRBV10-3
CASSFPNTGELFF TGCGCCAGCAGTTTTCCGAACACCGGGGAGCTGTTTTTT NA TRBJ2-2 NA TRBV5-1
CASSPFRGGSTEAFF TGTGCCAGCAGCCCTTTTCGAGGGGGCAGTACTGAAGCTTTCTTT NA TRBJ1-1 TRBD1 TRBV11-2
CASGLAGETQYF TGTGCCAGTGGACTAGCGGGAGAGACCCAGTACTTC NA TRBJ2-5 TRBD2 TRBV2
CASRLGENTEAFF TGTGCCAGCAGGCTGGGAGAGAACACTGAAGCTTTCTTT NA TRBJ1-1 NA TRBV12-3/TRBV12-4
CASSINRNNEQFF TGTGCCAGTAGTATCAACAGAAACAATGAGCAGTTCTTC NA TRBJ2-1 NA TRBV19
CASSPGAGGEQFF TGTGCCAGCAGTCCGGGGGCGGGAGGCGAGCAGTTCTTC NA TRBJ2-1 TRBD2 TRBV6-5
CASSLVQFGYGYTF TGTGCCAGCAGTTTGGTGCAGTTCGGCTATGGCTACACCTTC NA TRBJ1-2 NA TRBV28
CAWSPLGTVNYGYTF TGTGCCTGGAGTCCCCTTGGCACGGTGAACTATGGCTACACCTTC NA TRBJ1-2 NA TRBV30
CASSPRGLGYTF TGTGCCAGCAGTCCGAGAGGGCTAGGCTACACCTTC NA TRBJ1-2 NA TRBV6-5
CASSEEGATGNTIYF TGTGCCAGCAGCGAGGAGGGGGCGACTGGAAACACCATATATTTT NA TRBJ1-3 TRBD1 TRBV2